These 18 T cell receptor beta chains were sequenced from one sample in a study of beta chain features in type 1 diabetes. Study-wide results and caveats: Moderate but significant shortening of TCRB CDR3s was recorded in all four CD4+ subsets from Type 1 diabetes patients.

These TCRs' antigens remain unknown. The isolated RNA, all of it, was reverse transcribed, so expressed TCRB transcripts were what got sequenced. The data were produced by immunoSEQ multiplex PCR, yet TCRdb's version contains in-frame clones alone and is incomplete. Of around 280,000 clones listed, approximately 16% are singletons. The specimen was naive CD4+ T cells from blood. These receptors all stem from a man aged 18 to 29 with type 1 diabetes.

The CDR3 protein is CASSLIAGEITDTQYF. As DNA, the CDR3 is TGTGCCAGCAGCTTAATCGCGGGGGAAATCACAGATACGCAGTATTTT. The chain couples TRBV7-9 to TRBJ2-3, with 7 bases matching TRBD2. Looked up from germline, CDR1 is SEHNR and CDR2 is FQNEAQ (reference sequence). V lost 2 bases and J lost 2; bases outside the gene matches: 7. The CDR3 has 16 residues.

In its sample, this clone was seen a few times. The chain joins TRBV7-9 to TRBJ2-5, with D perhaps matching TRBD2 (6 bases). Germline V gives CDR1 SEHNR, CDR2 FQNEAQ (reference sequence). This CDR3 is built from 17 residues. The ends were cut back, 1 base at V and 0 bases at J, with 15 bases in the middle. CDR3 amino acids: CASSLGVAAMYQETQYF. The CDR3 DNA is TGTGCCAGCAGCTTAGGGGTAGCGGCCATGTACCAAGAGACCCAGTACTTC.

The chain uses TRBV30 and TRBJ2-5; 10 bases are a match to TRBD2. V shed 4 bases, J shed 5 bases, and the junction held 10 bases outside the gene matches. Germline V gives CDR1 GTSNPN, CDR2 SVGIG (reference sequence). CDR3 size: 15 residues. CDR3 loop: CAWTAQRGGRETQYF. The CDR3 bases are TGTGCCTGGACCGCGCAGCGGGGGGGCCGGGAGACCCAGTACTTC. The entire variable domain, with the rest obtained from reference TRBV30 and TRBJ2-5, is as follows: SQTIHQWPATLVQPVGSPLSLECTVEGTSNPNLYWYRQAAGRGLQLLFYSVGIGQISSEVPQNLSASRPQDRQFILSSKKLLLSDSGFYLCAWTAQRGGRETQYFGPGTRLLVL.

The CDR3 loop reads CAIKRASGRSADTQYF. CDR3 sequence (DNA): TGTGCCATCAAGAGGGCTAGCGGGAGAAGCGCAGATACGCAGTATTTT. This chain connects TRBV10-3 to TRBJ2-3, with TRBD2 identical over 10 bases. The CDR3 is 16 amino acids. CDR1 ENHRY and CDR2 SYGVKD come from the germline V gene. V gave up 7 bases and J gave up 4 bases; unmatched junction bases: 11.

This clone was counted a few times. This chain connects TRBV4-1 to TRBJ1-2; 8 bases align to TRBD1. The CDR3 loop spans 15 amino acids. The V and J ends lost 3 bases and 4 bases, in that order; junction bases with no gene match: 7. Germline V CDR1 and CDR2: MGHRA, YSYEKL. The CDR3 DNA is TGCGCCAGCAGCCAGCCCAGGACAGGGTTCTATGGCTACACCTTC. Its protein product is CASSQPRTGFYGYTF.

This clone was seen only a few times. The V gene is TRBV5-4, the J gene TRBJ2-1; TRBD2 matches 11 bases. Germline CDR1 reads SGHNT; CDR2 reads YYREEE (reference sequence). CDR3 length: 15 residues. The V and J ends lost 4 bases and 7 bases, in that order; junction bases with no gene match: 7. CDR3 bases: TGTGCCAGCAGCCCTCGGACTAGCGGGCCGAATGAGCAGTTCTTC. Translation: CASSPRTSGPNEQFF.

As DNA, the CDR3 is TGTGCCAGCAGCGTAGGACTGGCGAACACTGAAGCTTTCTTT. It translates to CASSVGLANTEAFF. The chain is built from TRBV9 and TRBJ1-1; no firm D call. Per germline, CDR1 SGDLS and CDR2 YYNGEE. V lost 0 bases to trimming and J lost 1 base, with 7 bases between them. The CDR3 extends over 14 amino acids.

This clone was counted only a few times. The gene calls are TRBV21-1 and TRBJ1-2; the D segment call TRBD1 is taken from the table without a DNA check. TRBV21-1 is classified as a pseudogene. The CDR3 loop spans 14 amino acids. The CDR3 DNA follows: TGTGCCAGCAGCAAAGTGGGACAGCCGAGAGGCTACACCTTC. Residues: CASSKVGQPRGYTF.

The chain links TRBV5-4 to TRBJ2-1; D gene unclear. With 0 bases removed from V and 6 bases from J, the gap between germline ends came to 7 bases. Germline V gives CDR1 SGHNT, CDR2 YYREEE (reference sequence). This CDR3 comprises 13 residues. Here the CDR3 DNA reads TGTGCCAGCAGCTTGGACAGTCCCAATGAGCAGTTCTTC. It encodes CASSLDSPNEQFF.

This clone turned up a few times. This chain connects TRBV5-6 to TRBJ2-3; possible D gene TRBD1, 6 bases. CDR1 and CDR2 (germline): SGHDT, YYEEEE. The V end lost 4 bases, the J end lost 3 bases, and 15 bases lay between the germline ends. The CDR3 totals 15 residues. CDR3 loop: CASSITGIRTDTQYF. The CDR3 DNA reads TGTGCCAGCAGCATCACAGGGATACGTACAGATACGCAGTATTTT.

This chain connects TRBV14 to TRBJ1-2, with a tentative D call TRBD1 (6 bases). This CDR3 has 14 amino acids. Germline values: CDR1 SGHDN, CDR2 FVKESK. Trimming stripped 6 bases from V and 2 bases from J, with 13 bases between. The CDR3: CASRPSGTNYGYTF. As DNA, the CDR3 is TGTGCCAGCAGGCCCTCCGGGACAAACTATGGCTACACCTTC.

This clone was observed a few times. The rearrangement links TRBV4-2 to TRBJ2-1; the D gene is possibly TRBD2 (5 bases). The germline V gene has CDR1 LGHNA and CDR2 YNFKEQ. The CDR3 runs 15 residues. V shed 3 bases and J shed 0 bases, with 9 bases lying between them. CDR3 residues: CASSQAGDSYNEQFF. For the CDR3, the DNA is TGTGCCAGCAGCCAGGCCGGGGACTCCTACAATGAGCAGTTCTTC.

The chain couples TRBV6-5 to TRBJ1-2, with 9 bases identical to TRBD1. CDR3 length: 13 amino acids. After removal of 5 bases from V and 4 bases from J, the junction contained 2 bases not matched to a gene. In germline, CDR1 is MNHEY, CDR2 SVGAGI. DNA for the CDR3: TGTGCCAGCAGTACAGGGGGCCCCTATGGCTACACCTTC. Translated: CASSTGGPYGYTF.

The chain carries TRBV7-9 and TRBJ1-3; no reliable D call. The germline CDR1 and CDR2 sequences are SEHNR and FQNEAQ (reference sequence). The ends were cut back, 5 bases at V and 2 bases at J, with 22 bases in the middle. This CDR3 comprises 18 residues. DNA of the CDR3: TGTGCCAGCAGCCCTAGAGGGCCGGGGAGTGTAACTGGAAACACCATATATTTT. It yields the protein CASSPRGPGSVTGNTIYF.

The chain uses TRBV29-1 and TRBJ1-1; 9 nucleotides match TRBD1. Germline assignment: CDR1 SQVTM and CDR2 ANQGSEA. The CDR3 is made up of 13 amino acids. Trimming at V came to 5 bases and at J to 3 bases, leaving 4 bases not matched to a gene. The CDR3 nucleotides read TGCAGCGTTACCCGGACAGGGGACACTGAAGCTTTCTTT. It yields the protein CSVTRTGDTEAFF.

J is TRBJ2-1 and V is TRBV14; 10 bases map to TRBD2. CDR3 length: 15 amino acids. V lost 6 bases and J lost 1; bases outside the gene matches: 3. The germline V gene has CDR1 SGHDN and CDR2 FVKESK. The CDR3 reads CASSLLAGSYNEQFF. The DNA of the CDR3 is TGTGCCAGCAGTCTACTAGCGGGGTCCTACAATGAGCAGTTCTTC.

The V and J genes are TRBV2 and TRBJ2-7; D is perhaps TRBD1 (6 bases). Trimming removed 6 bases from V and 7 bases from J, with 10 bases in between. The germline gives CDR1 SNHLY, CDR2 FYNNEI. The CDR3 has 11 amino acids. The CDR3 loop is CASRDTGEQYF. As DNA, the CDR3 is TGTGCCAGCAGGGACACAGGGGAGCAGTACTTC.

The rearrangement links TRBV6-5 to TRBJ1-6, with 9 bases matching TRBD1. The CDR3 totals 15 residues. V trimming: 0 bases; J trimming: 10 bases; junction bases outside the gene matches: 4. CDR1 and CDR2 (germline): MNHEY, SVGAGI. Here the CDR3 reads CASSYSDRGGSPLHF. Here the CDR3 DNA reads TGTGCCAGCAGTTACTCGGACAGGGGAGGATCACCCCTCCACTTT.